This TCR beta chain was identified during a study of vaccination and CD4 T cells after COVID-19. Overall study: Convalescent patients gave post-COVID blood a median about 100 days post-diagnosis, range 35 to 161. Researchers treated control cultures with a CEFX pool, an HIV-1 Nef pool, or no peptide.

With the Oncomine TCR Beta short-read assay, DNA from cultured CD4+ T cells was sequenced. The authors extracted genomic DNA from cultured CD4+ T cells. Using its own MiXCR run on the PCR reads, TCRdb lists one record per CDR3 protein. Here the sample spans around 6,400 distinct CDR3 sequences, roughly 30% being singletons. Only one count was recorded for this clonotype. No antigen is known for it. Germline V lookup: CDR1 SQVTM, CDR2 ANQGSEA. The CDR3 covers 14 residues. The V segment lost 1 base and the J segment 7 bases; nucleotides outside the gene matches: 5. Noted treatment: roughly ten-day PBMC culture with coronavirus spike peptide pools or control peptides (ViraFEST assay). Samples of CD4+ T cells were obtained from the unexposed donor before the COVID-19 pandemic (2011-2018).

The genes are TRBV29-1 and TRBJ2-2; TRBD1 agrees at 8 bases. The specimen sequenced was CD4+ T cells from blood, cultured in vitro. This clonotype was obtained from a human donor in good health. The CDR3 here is CSVEGTGSIGELFF. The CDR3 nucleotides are TGCAGCGTTGAAGGGACAGGGTCCATCGGGGAGCTGTTTTTT.